The T cell receptor (beta chain) described here comes from a study of blood T cell repertoires in COVID-19. As for the study in general: Whether acute or convalescent, the COVID-19 samples came from the United States, Italy and Spain. Sources were T cells, B-cell-depleted T cells, or PBMCs; the material itself was cDNA or gDNA.

Per the authors' pipeline: For nucleated cells, counts were estimated from reference gene primer amplification. Clones were read by immunoSEQ multiplex PCR, and TCRdb kept only the in-frame ones, dropping some. V, J and clone size were drawn from that table, and D and trimming were deduced from the DNA. The repertoire holds around 100,000 clones, about 80% seen once, with roughly a quarter in the top ten. CDR3 length: 17 amino acids. Germline values: CDR1 MRHNA, CDR2 SNTAGT. With V trimmed by 5 bases and J by 8 bases, 14 bases remained unmatched. The TCR comes from a man aged 60 to 69 with acute or convalescent COVID-19. The source material was peripheral blood. The chain links TRBV6-4 to TRBJ2-3, with TRBD2 matching over 12 bases. In DNA form, the CDR3 reads TGTGCCAGCAGTCCTAGACTAGCGGGAGTACCAGTAGGTACGCAGTATTTT. It is translated as CASSPRLAGVPVGTQYF.